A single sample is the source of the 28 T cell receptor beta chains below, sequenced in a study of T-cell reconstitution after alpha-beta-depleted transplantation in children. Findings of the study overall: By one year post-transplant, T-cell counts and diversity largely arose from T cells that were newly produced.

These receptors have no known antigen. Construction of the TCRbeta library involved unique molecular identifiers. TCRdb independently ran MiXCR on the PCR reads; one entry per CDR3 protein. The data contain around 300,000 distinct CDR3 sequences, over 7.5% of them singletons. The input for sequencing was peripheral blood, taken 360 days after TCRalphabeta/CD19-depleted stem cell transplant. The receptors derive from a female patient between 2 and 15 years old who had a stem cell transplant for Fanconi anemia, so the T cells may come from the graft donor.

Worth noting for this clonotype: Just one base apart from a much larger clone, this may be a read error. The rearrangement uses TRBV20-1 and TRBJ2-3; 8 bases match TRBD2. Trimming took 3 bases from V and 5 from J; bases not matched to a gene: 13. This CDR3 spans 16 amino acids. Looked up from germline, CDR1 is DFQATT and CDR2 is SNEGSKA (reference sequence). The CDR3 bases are TGCAGTGCTAGTGTCTCGTCGAGCGGGGGTCTAGATACGCAGTATTTT. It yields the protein CSASVSSSGGLDTQYF.

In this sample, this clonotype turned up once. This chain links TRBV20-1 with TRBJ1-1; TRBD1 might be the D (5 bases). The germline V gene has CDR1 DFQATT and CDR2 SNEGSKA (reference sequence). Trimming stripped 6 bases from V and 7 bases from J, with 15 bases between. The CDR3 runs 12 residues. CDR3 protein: CSAARGFNEAFF. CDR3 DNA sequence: TGCAGTGCCGCAAGGGGTTTCAATGAAGCTTTCTTT.

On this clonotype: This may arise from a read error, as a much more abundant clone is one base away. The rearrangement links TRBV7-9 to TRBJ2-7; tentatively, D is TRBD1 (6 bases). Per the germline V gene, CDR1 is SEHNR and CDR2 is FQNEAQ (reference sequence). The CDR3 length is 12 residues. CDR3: CTTVTRGYEQYF. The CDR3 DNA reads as TGTACCACCGTTACCAGGGGCTACGAGCAGTACTTC. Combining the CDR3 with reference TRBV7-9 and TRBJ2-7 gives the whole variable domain DTGVSQNPRHKITKRGQNVTFRCDPISEHNRLYWYRQTLGQGPEFLTYFQNEAQLEKSRLLSDRFSAERPKGSFSTLEIQRTEQGDSAMYLCTTVTRGYEQYFGPGTRLTVT.

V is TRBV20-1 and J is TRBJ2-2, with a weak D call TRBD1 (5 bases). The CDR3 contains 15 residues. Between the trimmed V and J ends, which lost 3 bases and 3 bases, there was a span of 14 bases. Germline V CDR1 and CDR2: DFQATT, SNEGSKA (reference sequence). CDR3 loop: CSASRQGAYTGELFF. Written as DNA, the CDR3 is TGCAGTGCTAGTCGTCAAGGGGCGTACACCGGGGAGCTGTTTTTT.

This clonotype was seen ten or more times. CDR3 sequence reads: CASSLISGTSGRSNEQFF. The CDR3 DNA follows: TGTGCCAGCAGCTTAATATCCGGGACTAGCGGGAGATCCAATGAGCAGTTCTTC. The chain couples TRBV7-3 to TRBJ2-1; 14 nucleotides line up with TRBD2. This CDR3 region has 18 residues. Germline V gene sequence: CDR1 SGHTA, CDR2 FQGTGA. Trimming removed 1 base from V and 6 bases from J; junction bases left unmatched: 8.

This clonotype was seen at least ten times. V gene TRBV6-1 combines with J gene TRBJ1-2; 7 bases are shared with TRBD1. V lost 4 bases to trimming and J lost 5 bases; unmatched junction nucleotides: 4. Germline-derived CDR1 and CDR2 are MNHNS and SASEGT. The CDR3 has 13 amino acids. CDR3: CASSAQGVYGYTF. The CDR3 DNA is TGTGCCAGCAGTGCGCAGGGGGTGTATGGCTACACCTTC.

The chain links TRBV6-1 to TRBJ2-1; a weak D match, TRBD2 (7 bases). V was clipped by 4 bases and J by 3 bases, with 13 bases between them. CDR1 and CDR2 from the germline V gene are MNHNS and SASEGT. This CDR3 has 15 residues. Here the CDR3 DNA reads TGTGCCAGCAGTGCTGGGGGGGGCGTCTACAATGAGCAGTTCTTC. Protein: CASSAGGGVYNEQFF.

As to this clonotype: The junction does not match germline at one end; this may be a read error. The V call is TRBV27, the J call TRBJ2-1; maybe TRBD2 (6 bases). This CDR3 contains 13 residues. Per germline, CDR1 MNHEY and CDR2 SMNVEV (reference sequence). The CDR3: CASSGGVYNELFF. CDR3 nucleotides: TGTGCCAGCAGTGGCGGGGTCTACAATGAGCTGTTCTTC.

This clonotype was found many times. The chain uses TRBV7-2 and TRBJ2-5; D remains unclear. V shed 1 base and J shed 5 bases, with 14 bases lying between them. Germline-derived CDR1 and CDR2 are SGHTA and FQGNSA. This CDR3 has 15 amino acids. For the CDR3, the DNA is TGTGCCAGCAGCTTAGGGCGGACGACCGGGGAGACCCAGTACTTC. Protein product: CASSLGRTTGETQYF.

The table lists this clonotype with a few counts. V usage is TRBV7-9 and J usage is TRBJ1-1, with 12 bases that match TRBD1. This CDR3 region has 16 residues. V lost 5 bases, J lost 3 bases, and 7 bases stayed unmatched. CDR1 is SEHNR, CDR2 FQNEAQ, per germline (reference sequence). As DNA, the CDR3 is TGTGCCAGCAGCGTGGGACAGGGGGCTCTCGACACTGAAGCTTTCTTT. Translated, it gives CASSVGQGALDTEAFF.

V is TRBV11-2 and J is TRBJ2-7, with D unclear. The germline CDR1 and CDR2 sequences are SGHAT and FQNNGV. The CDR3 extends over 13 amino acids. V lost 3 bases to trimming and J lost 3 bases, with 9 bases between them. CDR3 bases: TGTGCCAGCAGCTTCCTAGATGACTACGAGCAGTACTTC. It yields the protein CASSFLDDYEQYF.

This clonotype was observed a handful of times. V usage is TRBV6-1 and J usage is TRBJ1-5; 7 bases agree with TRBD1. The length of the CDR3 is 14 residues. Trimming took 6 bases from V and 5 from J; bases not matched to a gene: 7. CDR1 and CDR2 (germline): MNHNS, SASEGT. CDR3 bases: TGTGCCAGCAGAACTGGGACAGCCCATCAGCCCCAGCATTTT. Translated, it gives CASRTGTAHQPQHF.

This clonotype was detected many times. CDR3 in amino acids: CASTIVSSNQPQHF. CDR3 DNA sequence: TGTGCCAGCACCATAGTCTCTAGCAATCAGCCCCAGCATTTT. The chain is built from TRBV12-3 or TRBV12-4 and TRBJ1-5, with D uncertain. The ends were cut back, 7 bases at V and 0 bases at J, with 10 bases in the middle. This CDR3 spans 14 amino acids.

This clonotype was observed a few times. The CDR3: CASSQDGLAGGEGETQYF. CDR3 bases: TGTGCCAGCAGCCAAGACGGACTAGCGGGAGGAGAAGGAGAGACCCAGTACTTC. This chain uses TRBV3-1 with TRBJ2-5; 14 positions match TRBD2. CDR1 is LGHDT and CDR2 is YNNKEL in the germline V gene (reference sequence). Germline trimming cut 0 bases from V and 4 bases from J; bases unmatched to any gene: 7. The CDR3 sequence is 18 residues long.

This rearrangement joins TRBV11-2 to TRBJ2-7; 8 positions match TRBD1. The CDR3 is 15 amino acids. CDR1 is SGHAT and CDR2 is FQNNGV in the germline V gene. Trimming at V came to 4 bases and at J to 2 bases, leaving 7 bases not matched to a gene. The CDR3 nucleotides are TGTGCCAGCAGCTCGCCCTGGACAGGGACCTACGAGCAGTACGTC. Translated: CASSSPWTGTYEQYV.

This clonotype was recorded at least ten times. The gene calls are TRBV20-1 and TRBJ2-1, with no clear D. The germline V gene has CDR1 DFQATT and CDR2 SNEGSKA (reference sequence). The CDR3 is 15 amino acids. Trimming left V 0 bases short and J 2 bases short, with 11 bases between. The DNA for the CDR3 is TGCAGTGCTAGAGATGGCCCTGGGCCCTACAATGAGCAGTTCTTC. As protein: CSARDGPGPYNEQFF.

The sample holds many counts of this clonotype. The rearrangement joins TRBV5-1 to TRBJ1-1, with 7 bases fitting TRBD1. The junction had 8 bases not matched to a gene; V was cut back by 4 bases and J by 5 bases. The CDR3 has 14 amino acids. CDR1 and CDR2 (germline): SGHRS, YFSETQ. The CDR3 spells CASSQTNRGTEAFF. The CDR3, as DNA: TGCGCCAGCAGCCAGACAAACAGGGGAACTGAAGCTTTCTTT.

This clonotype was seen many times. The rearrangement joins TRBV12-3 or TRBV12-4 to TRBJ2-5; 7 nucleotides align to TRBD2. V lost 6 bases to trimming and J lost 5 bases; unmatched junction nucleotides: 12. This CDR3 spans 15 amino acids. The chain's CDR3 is CASRFSAGARETQYF. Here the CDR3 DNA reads TGTGCCAGCAGATTCTCGGCGGGAGCTCGGGAGACCCAGTACTTC.

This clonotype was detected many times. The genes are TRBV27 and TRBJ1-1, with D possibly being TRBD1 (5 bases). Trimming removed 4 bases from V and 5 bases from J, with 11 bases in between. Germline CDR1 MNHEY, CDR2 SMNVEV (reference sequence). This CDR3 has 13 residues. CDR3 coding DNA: TGTGCCAGCAGTTGGGACCGAGTGACTGAAGCTTTCTTT. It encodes CASSWDRVTEAFF.

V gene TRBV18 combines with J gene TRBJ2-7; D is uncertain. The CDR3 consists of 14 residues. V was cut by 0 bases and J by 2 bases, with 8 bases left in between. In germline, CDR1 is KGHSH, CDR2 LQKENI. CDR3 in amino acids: CASSPPGNTYEQYF. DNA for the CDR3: TGTGCCAGCTCACCACCAGGGAATACCTACGAGCAGTACTTC.

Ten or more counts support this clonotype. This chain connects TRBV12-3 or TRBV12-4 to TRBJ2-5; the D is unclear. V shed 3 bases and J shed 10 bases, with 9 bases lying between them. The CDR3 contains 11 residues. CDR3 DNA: TGTGCCAGCAGTTTCGGTCGTCTCCAGTACTTC. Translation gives CASSFGRLQYF.

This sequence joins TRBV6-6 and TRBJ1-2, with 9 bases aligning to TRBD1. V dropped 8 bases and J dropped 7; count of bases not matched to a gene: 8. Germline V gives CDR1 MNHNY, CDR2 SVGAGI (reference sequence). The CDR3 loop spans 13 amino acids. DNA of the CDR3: TGTGCCAGCCGACCGGGACAGGGTGCTGGCTACACCTTC. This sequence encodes CASRPGQGAGYTF.

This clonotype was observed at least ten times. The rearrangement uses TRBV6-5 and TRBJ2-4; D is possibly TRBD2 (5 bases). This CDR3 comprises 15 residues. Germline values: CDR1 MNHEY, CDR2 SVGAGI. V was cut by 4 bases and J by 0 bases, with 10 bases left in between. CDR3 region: CASSSSGVAKNIQYF. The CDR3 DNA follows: TGTGCCAGCAGTTCGAGCGGAGTAGCCAAAAACATTCAGTACTTC.

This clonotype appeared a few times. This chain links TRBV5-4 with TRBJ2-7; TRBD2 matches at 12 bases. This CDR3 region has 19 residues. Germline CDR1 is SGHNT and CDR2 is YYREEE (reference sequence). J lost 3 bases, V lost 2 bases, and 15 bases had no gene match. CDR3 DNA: TGTGCCAGCAGCTTCTTAGCCCGACTAGCGGGGGAACTATACTACGAGCAGTACTTC. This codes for CASSFLARLAGELYYEQYF. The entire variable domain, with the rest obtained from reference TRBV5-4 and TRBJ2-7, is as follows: ETGVTQSPTHLIKTRGQQVTLRCSSQSGHNTVSWYQQALGQGPQFIFQYYREEENGRGNFPPRFSGLQFPNYSSELNVNALELDDSALYLCASSFLARLAGELYYEQYFGPGTRLTVT.

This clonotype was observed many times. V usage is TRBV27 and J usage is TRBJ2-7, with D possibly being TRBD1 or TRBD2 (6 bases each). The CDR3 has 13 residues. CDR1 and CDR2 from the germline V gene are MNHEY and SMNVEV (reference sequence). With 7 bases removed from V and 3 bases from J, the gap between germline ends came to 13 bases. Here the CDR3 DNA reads TGTGCCAGCATGGGGGGCGCGCGCTACGAGCAGTACTTC. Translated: CASMGGARYEQYF.

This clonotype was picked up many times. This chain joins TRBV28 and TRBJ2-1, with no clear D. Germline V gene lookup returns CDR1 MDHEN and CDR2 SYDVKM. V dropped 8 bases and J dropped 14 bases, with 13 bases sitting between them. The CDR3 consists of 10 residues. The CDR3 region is CASGFFPKFF. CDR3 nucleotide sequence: TGTGCCAGCGGGTTCTTCCCGAAGTTCTTC.

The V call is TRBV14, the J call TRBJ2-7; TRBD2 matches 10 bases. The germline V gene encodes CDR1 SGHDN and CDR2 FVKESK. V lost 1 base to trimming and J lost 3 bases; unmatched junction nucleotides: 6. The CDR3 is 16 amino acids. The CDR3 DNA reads TGTGCCAGCAGCCAAGGCCTAGCGGGGGCCTACTACGAGCAGTACGTC. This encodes CASSQGLAGAYYEQYV.

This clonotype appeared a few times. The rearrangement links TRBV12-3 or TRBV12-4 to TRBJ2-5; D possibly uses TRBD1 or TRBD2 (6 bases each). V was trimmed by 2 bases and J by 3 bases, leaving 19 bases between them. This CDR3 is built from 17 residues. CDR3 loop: CASSLLMGGLYKETQYF. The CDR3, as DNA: TGTGCCAGCAGTTTACTCATGGGGGGCTTATACAAAGAGACCCAGTACTTC.